A selection of T cell receptor beta chains follows, all from one sample in a study of regulatory T cells in long-lasting Graves disease. TCRdb used MiXCR to reprocess the multiplex PCR reads, holding one entry per CDR3 protein. The sample includes 320,000 or so distinct CDR3 sequences, under 20% of them seen just once. This specimen consisted of peripheral blood mononuclear cells (PBMCs), obtained at new diagnosis, from a patient treated with antithyroid drugs. The receptors derive from a female donor with Graves disease. CDR3s include the opening cysteine and the closing phenylalanine or tryptophan. The order of the fields is clone size, D gene, J gene, V gene, CDR3 DNA, CDR3 protein. D genes are given only for firm matches. Size tells how often a clone was seen (once, few, many) or the class of an expanded clone, and some rows leave it out.

.	TRBD1	TRBJ1-1	TRBV18	TGTGCCAGCTCACCATATGACAGGGCGCGGGGGGCTTTCTTT	CASSPYDRARGAFF
.	TRBD1	TRBJ1-2	TRBV7-3	TGTGCCAGCAGCCCTCGCAGGGGGGATGGCTACACCTTC	CASSPRRGDGYTF
.	TRBD2	TRBJ2-5	TRBV6-1	TGTGCCAGCAGTCATCCACTAGCGGGAGGGGCCCAACGAGAGACCCAGTACTTC	CASSHPLAGGAQRETQYF
many	.	TRBJ2-1	TRBV29-1	TGCAGCGTTAACCGACTAGGAAGGGGTGAGCAGTTCTTC	CSVNRLGRGEQFF
many	.	TRBJ2-7	TRBV19	TGTGCCAGTAGTCTTCGGGACAAAGGGTACGAGCAGTACTTC	CASSLRDKGYEQYF
many	.	TRBJ2-7	TRBV12-3/TRBV12-4	TGTGCCAGCAGCCCTGACAGTTCCTACGAGCAGTACTTC	CASSPDSSYEQYF
.	TRBD1	TRBJ1-2	TRBV7-2	TGTGCCAGCAGCACCGGGACAGGCTATGGCTACACCTTC	CASSTGTGYGYTF
.	.	TRBJ1-1	TRBV6-2/TRBV6-3	TGTGCCAGCAGTGAATCCTGGACAGTGAACACTGAAGCTTTCTTT	CASSESWTVNTEAFF
.	TRBD1	TRBJ1-5	TRBV7-6	TGTGCCAGCAGCACTGGACAGGGCGGGAGTCAGCCCCAGCATTTT	CASSTGQGGSQPQHF
many	TRBD2	TRBJ2-5	TRBV29-1	TGCAGCGGGGGGGGGCTAGCGGGAGTTGTTGAGACCCAGTACTTC	CSGGGLAGVVETQYF
many	TRBD2	TRBJ2-7	TRBV29-1	TGCAGCGTTGAAGACGGGGGGTACGAGCAGTACTTC	CSVEDGGYEQYF
many	.	TRBJ1-2	TRBV28	TGTGCCAGCAGATTCGGGGACCGATACTATGGCTACACCTTC	CASRFGDRYYGYTF
many	.	TRBJ2-2	TRBV5-1	TGCGCCAGCAGCGGGGCAGGCCCCACCGGGGAGCTGTTTTTT	CASSGAGPTGELFF
.	TRBD2	TRBJ2-1	TRBV11-2	TGTGCCAGCAGCCCGGGACTAATCCCGAGCTCCTACAATGAGCAGTTCTTC	CASSPGLIPSSYNEQFF
many	TRBD2	TRBJ2-5	TRBV28	TGTGCCAGCAGTACCGTAGCGGGAGTGGGGGAGACCCAGTACTTC	CASSTVAGVGETQYF
few	TRBD1	TRBJ2-5	TRBV7-9	TGTGCCAGCAGCCCCCCAGGTGGGACAGGGGGCGGGGAGACCCAGTACTTC	CASSPPGGTGGGETQYF
many	.	TRBJ1-1	TRBV11-2	TGTGCCAGCAGCTCGGCGGGGGCCGGCTCTGAAGCTTTCTTT	CASSSAGAGSEAFF